In its sample, the clone carrying this T cell receptor beta chain was seen a few times. V was cut by 3 bases and J by 4 bases, with 13 bases left in between. The CDR3 has 14 amino acids. Germline CDR1 and CDR2: DFQATT and SNEGSKA (reference sequence). These data belong to a study of T cells after yellow fever vaccination. A single record per CDR3 protein comes from TCRdb applying MiXCR to the 5' RACE reads. The repertoire consists of about 350,000 distinct CDR3 sequences, with 7% to 9% occurring once and the leading ten covering roughly a sixth. The source material was PBMCs, sampled around 45 days after the first yellow fever vaccination. The gene calls are TRBV20-1 and TRBJ1-5; D is perhaps TRBD1 (5 bases). The receptor comes from a man between 18 and 29 years old who received the YFV17D yellow fever vaccine. The CDR3 region is CSARRQFANQPQHF. For the CDR3, the DNA is TGCAGTGCTAGGCGACAGTTTGCAAATCAGCCCCAGCATTTT.